Following are 9 T cell receptor beta chains from one sample sequenced in a study of CD8+ T cells in alopecia areata. RNA extraction was followed by reverse transcription into cDNA, which acted as the sequencing template. Assay: immunoSEQ multiplex PCR; the TCRdb copy retains only in-frame clones and omits some. In the table there are 64,000 or so clones, just over 45% of which are singletons. The treatment was: oral pan-JAK inhibitor, 5-10 mg twice daily. The specimen was CD8+ T cells sorted from blood, collected at roughly week 36, from a patient treated with tofacitinib. Receptors were obtained from a human donor with alopecia areata.

The rearrangement joins TRBV27 to TRBJ2-5; 8 bases map to TRBD2. The J segment lost 5 bases and the V segment lost 4 bases, leaving 6 bases of the junction unmatched. Germline V gene lookup returns CDR1 MNHEY and CDR2 SMNVEV (reference sequence). This CDR3 comprises 14 residues. The CDR3 DNA is TGTGCCAGCAGTTCCTGGACTAGCCAGGAGACCCAGTACTTC. Amino acids: CASSSWTSQETQYF.

The V gene is TRBV14, the J gene TRBJ2-1; D is perhaps TRBD1 (5 bases). Looked up from germline, CDR1 is SGHDN and CDR2 is FVKESK. The CDR3 spans 16 residues. Trimming stripped 4 bases from V and 8 bases from J, with 21 bases between. Here the CDR3 reads CASSPPEMTASHEQFF. For the CDR3, the DNA is TGTGCCAGCAGCCCGCCCGAAATGACAGCAAGCCATGAGCAGTTCTTC.

J is TRBJ2-1 and V is TRBV5-1; weak D call: TRBD1 (5 bases). CDR1 is SGHRS and CDR2 is YFSETQ in the germline V gene. Between the trimmed V and J ends, which lost 4 bases and 4 bases, there was a span of 18 bases. The CDR3 sequence is 16 residues long. The CDR3 sequence is CASSEKGSPLYNEQFF. CDR3 nucleotide sequence: TGCGCCAGCAGCGAGAAGGGGTCCCCCTTGTACAATGAGCAGTTCTTC. Variable domain in full (rest from reference TRBV5-1 and TRBJ2-1): KAGVTQTPRYLIKTRGQQVTLSCSPISGHRSVSWYQQTPGQGLQFLFEYFSETQRNKGNFPGRFSGRQFSNSRSEMNVSTLELGDSALYLCASSEKGSPLYNEQFFGPGTRLTVL.

A few counts support this clone. The V call is TRBV9, the J call TRBJ1-2, with a weak D call TRBD1 (5 bases). The CDR3 consists of 14 residues. V was trimmed by 0 bases and J by 4 bases, leaving 10 bases between them. Germline values: CDR1 SGDLS, CDR2 YYNGEE. The CDR3 DNA reads as TGTGCCAGCAGCGTAGCTGTTACAGGCTATGGCTACACCTTC. It is translated as CASSVAVTGYGYTF.

This clone has more than one count but fewer than ten. This chain links TRBV11-2 with TRBJ2-7, with D perhaps given as TRBD1 or TRBD2 (7 bases each). Germline assignment: CDR1 SGHAT and CDR2 FQNNGV. Between the trimmed V and J ends, which lost 4 bases and 4 bases, there was a span of 17 bases. The CDR3 has 15 residues. DNA of the CDR3: TGTGCCAGCAGCTCAGGGGGGGACACCATTTACGAGCAGTACTTC. This translates into CASSSGGDTIYEQYF.

The V call is TRBV29-1, the J call TRBJ2-7; the match to TRBD2 covers 13 bases. Germline lookup yields CDR1 SQVTM and CDR2 ANQGSEA. This CDR3 has 14 amino acids. Trimming at V came to 6 bases and at J to 7 bases, leaving 9 bases not matched to a gene. CDR3 nucleotide sequence: TGCAGCGTGGCACTAGCGGGAGGGTCGAGGGAGCAGTACTTC. Translated, it gives CSVALAGGSREQYF.

In this sample, this clone turned up a few times. The chain joins TRBV11-1 to TRBJ1-2, with 7 bases identical to TRBD1. The CDR3 runs 15 residues. Germline lookup yields CDR1 SGHAT and CDR2 FQDESV (reference sequence). The V gene end was trimmed by 1 base and the J gene end by 5 bases; junction bases not matched to a gene: 7. The CDR3 loop is CASSLEPRTGYGYTF. In DNA form, the CDR3 reads TGTGCCAGCAGCTTAGAACCTCGGACAGGATATGGCTACACCTTC.

This clone was detected a few times. The CDR3 sequence: CAVGQGDQETQYF. In DNA form, the CDR3 reads TGTGCCGTCGGACAGGGGGATCAAGAGACCCAGTACTTC. V gene TRBV6-5 combines with J gene TRBJ2-5, with 10 bases fitting TRBD1. The CDR3 is made up of 13 amino acids. CDR1 is MNHEY, CDR2 SVGAGI, per germline. Trimming took 11 bases from V and 2 from J; bases not matched to a gene: 5.

This clone showed up just a few times. The rearrangement joins TRBV7-9 to TRBJ2-1; possibly TRBD2 for D (6 bases). The CDR3 is made up of 15 amino acids. Germline V gene sequence: CDR1 SEHNR, CDR2 FQNEAQ (reference sequence). V dropped 4 bases and J dropped 1 base, with 11 bases sitting between them. The CDR3 DNA sequence: TGTGCCAGCAGCTCCCGGGAGTTATCCTACAATGAGCAGTTCTTC. This codes for CASSSRELSYNEQFF. Full variable domain (missing parts from reference TRBV7-9 and TRBJ2-1): DTGVSQNPRHKITKRGQNVTFRCDPISEHNRLYWYRQTLGQGPEFLTYFQNEAQLEKSRLLSDRFSAERPKGSFSTLEIQRTEQGDSAMYLCASSSRELSYNEQFFGPGTRLTVL.